This entry lists 5 T cell receptor beta chains sequenced from one sample in a study of blood T cell repertoires in COVID-19. Sequenced by immunoSEQ multiplex PCR; TCRdb stores in-frame clones only, minus some. Of just under 150,000 clones listed, roughly 81% are singletons. Sequencing was carried out using peripheral blood. These TCRs come from a human donor with acute or convalescent COVID-19. The donor label of this sample is uncertain.

The chain links TRBV10-3 to TRBJ1-6, with D tentatively TRBD1 (5 bases). With 10 bases removed from V and 11 bases from J, the gap between germline ends came to 12 bases. The CDR3 is 11 residues long. Per germline, CDR1 ENHRY and CDR2 SYGVKD. The CDR3 loop is CATGEETPLHF. CDR3 sequence (DNA): TGTGCCACGGGGGAAGAGACACCCCTCCACTTT.

The chain combines TRBV6-5 with TRBJ1-1; D uncertain. The CDR3 is 14 residues long. Per the germline V gene, CDR1 is MNHEY and CDR2 is SVGAGI. The V end lost 6 bases, the J end lost 5 bases, and 16 bases lay between the germline ends. The CDR3 nucleotides are TGTGCCAGCAGGATGAGGGTGGTGGAGACTGAAGCTTTCTTT. This codes for CASRMRVVETEAFF.

The rearrangement uses TRBV3-1 (or the pseudogene TRBV3-2) and TRBJ2-2, with no clear D. The length of the CDR3 is 14 residues. The V gene's germline CDR1 is LGHDT and CDR2 YNNKEL (reference sequence). Trimming stripped 0 bases from V and 6 bases from J, with 8 bases between. CDR3 sequence: CASSQDNSPGELFF. DNA for the CDR3: TGTGCCAGCAGCCAAGATAACAGCCCCGGGGAGCTGTTTTTT.

The V call is TRBV4-1, the J call TRBJ2-1; TRBD2 matches 9 bases. CDR3 length: 18 residues. The V gene end was trimmed by 0 bases and the J gene end by 5 bases; junction bases not matched to a gene: 11. Looked up from germline, CDR1 is MGHRA and CDR2 is YSYEKL. CDR3 DNA sequence: TGCGCCAGCAGCCAAGATTGGGCTAGCGGGAAAAGCAACAATGAGCAGTTCTTC. Protein sequence: CASSQDWASGKSNNEQFF.

The chain uses TRBV5-6 and TRBJ2-7, with D tentatively TRBD2 (5 bases). V lost 6 bases to trimming and J lost 0 bases, with 19 bases between them. Germline V lookup: CDR1 SGHDT, CDR2 YYEEEE. The CDR3 sequence is 16 residues long. CDR3 residues: CASTLRGLAVSYEQYV. CDR3 bases: TGTGCCAGCACCCTCCGGGGTTTGGCGGTCTCCTACGAGCAGTACGTC.